The 25 T cell receptor beta chains below all came from one sample that was sequenced in a study of shared clonotypes between healthy human individuals. The assay was immunoSEQ multiplex PCR, and TCRdb's table has in-frame clones only and misses some. This table has some 680,000 clones, about three quarters appearing once. The sample consisted of memory CD4+ T cells sorted from blood. Described subset: CD45RA-negative fraction. The receptors shown here come from a woman under 40 in good health.

V gene TRBV7-2 combines with J gene TRBJ2-7, with 7 bases fitting TRBD2. The CDR3 has 16 amino acids. CDR1 SGHTA and CDR2 FQGNSA come from the germline V gene. The J segment lost 5 bases and the V segment lost 1 base, leaving 11 bases of the junction unmatched. The chain's CDR3 is CASSLVPGGRDHEQYF. CDR3 DNA sequence: TGTGCCAGCAGCTTAGTCCCTGGAGGGAGGGACCACGAGCAGTACTTC.

A word on this clone: Other DNA sequences within the sample encode an identical CDR3. The chain links TRBV5-1 to TRBJ2-7; D perhaps matches TRBD1 (7 bases). This CDR3 spans 15 amino acids. Trimming removed 4 bases from V and 1 base from J, with 15 bases in between. CDR1 is SGHRS and CDR2 is YFSETQ in the germline V gene. CDR3 sequence (DNA): TGCGCCAGCAGCCCGGGAGACAGGGATTCCTACGAGCAGTACTTC. As protein: CASSPGDRDSYEQYF.

The chain uses TRBV7-2 and TRBJ2-7, with 7 bases lining up with TRBD2. V was clipped by 5 bases and J by 2 bases; unmatched bases: 12. Per the germline V gene, CDR1 is SGHTA and CDR2 is FQGNSA. This CDR3 is 16 amino acids long. The DNA of the CDR3 is TGTGCCAGCAGCCCTCAAAGCGGGACTCCGACCTACGAGCAGTACTTC. This encodes CASSPQSGTPTYEQYF. Full variable domain (outside the CDR3, taken from reference TRBV7-2 and TRBJ2-7): GAGVSQSPSNKVTEKGKDVELRCDPISGHTALYWYRQSLGQGLEFLIYFQGNSAPDKSGLPSDRFSAERTGGSVSTLTIQRTQQEDSAVYLCASSPQSGTPTYEQYFGPGTRLTVT.

This chain links TRBV23-1 with TRBJ1-5, with D uncertain. TRBV23-1 is an ORF for which the function is uncertain. V gave up 4 bases and J gave up 2 bases, with 6 bases separating them. This CDR3 contains 13 residues. The CDR3 here is CASSRVGNQPQHF. The CDR3 DNA follows: TGCGCCAGCAGTCGGGTGGGCAATCAGCCCCAGCATTTT.

This chain joins TRBV6-5 and TRBJ1-1; D may be TRBD1 (6 bases). The length of the CDR3 is 15 residues. In germline, CDR1 is MNHEY, CDR2 SVGAGI. The ends were cut back, 7 bases at V and 1 base at J, with 16 bases in the middle. CDR3: CASTPGQGWNTEAFF. CDR3 bases: TGTGCCAGCACGCCGGGGCAGGGGTGGAACACTGAAGCTTTCTTT.

The V call is TRBV4-1, the J call TRBJ2-5; D gene uncertain. Germline values: CDR1 MGHRA, CDR2 YSYEKL. The germline V and J ends were trimmed by 0 bases and 4 bases, with 12 bases remaining between them. The CDR3 is 15 amino acids. The CDR3 here is CASSQDRGSTETQYF. The CDR3 DNA reads as TGCGCCAGCAGCCAAGATAGAGGTAGCACAGAGACCCAGTACTTC.

The gene calls are TRBV19 and TRBJ1-2; possibly TRBD1 for D (5 bases). V was pared by 6 bases and J by 0 bases, with 17 bases between. The CDR3 contains 16 residues. Germline CDR1 and CDR2: LNHDA and SQIVND (reference sequence). The chain's CDR3 is CASRLRDGRPNYGYTF. In DNA, the CDR3 is TGTGCCAGTAGACTCAGGGATGGGCGTCCTAACTATGGCTACACCTTC. The entire variable domain, with the rest obtained from reference TRBV19 and TRBJ1-2, is as follows: DGGITQSPKYLFRKEGQNVTLSCEQNLNHDAMYWYRQDPGQGLRLIYYSQIVNDFQKGDIAEGYSVSREKKESFPLTVTSAQKNPTAFYLCASRLRDGRPNYGYTFGSGTRLTVV.

V usage is TRBV5-1 and J usage is TRBJ2-7; D possibly corresponds to TRBD1 (6 bases). Germline assignment: CDR1 SGHRS and CDR2 YFSETQ. The CDR3 spans 16 residues. Trimming removed 4 bases from V and 5 bases from J, with 22 bases in between. CDR3 region: CASSGGPGTYPDEQYF. In DNA, the CDR3 is TGCGCCAGCAGCGGGGGCCCCGGGACATATCCTGACGAGCAGTACTTC. Full variable domain (rest looked up from reference TRBV5-1 and TRBJ2-7): KAGVTQTPRYLIKTRGQQVTLSCSPISGHRSVSWYQQTPGQGLQFLFEYFSETQRNKGNFPGRFSGRQFSNSRSEMNVSTLELGDSALYLCASSGGPGTYPDEQYFGPGTRLTVT.

The chain joins TRBV29-1 to TRBJ2-1, with TRBD1 matching 8 bases. V dropped 8 bases and J dropped 1; count of bases not matched to a gene: 4. Germline CDR1 is SQVTM and CDR2 is ANQGSEA. The CDR3 totals 13 residues. This CDR3 reads CSTGTGSYNEQFF. The CDR3, as DNA: TGCAGCACTGGGACAGGTTCCTACAATGAGCAGTTCTTC.

The chain couples TRBV5-1 to TRBJ2-1, with 10 bases fitting TRBD2. CDR1 SGHRS and CDR2 YFSETQ come from the germline V gene. The V gene end was trimmed by 4 bases and the J gene end by 7 bases; junction bases not matched to a gene: 8. The CDR3 spans 15 residues. CDR3 nucleotide sequence: TGCGCCAGCAGCCCGGGGGCTAGCGGGAGAAATGAGCAGTTCTTC. Translating it yields CASSPGASGRNEQFF.

About this clone itself: Other DNA sequences of this sample code for an identical CDR3. For the CDR3, the DNA is TGTGCCAGCAGCCTGGACCCCTACGAGCAGTACTTC. This gives the protein CASSLDPYEQYF. This chain links TRBV7-9 with TRBJ2-7; no clear D. Germline V gives CDR1 SEHNR, CDR2 FQNEAQ (reference sequence). The V end was cut by 5 bases, the J end by 2 bases, with 7 bases between. The CDR3 runs 12 residues.

V is TRBV28 and J is TRBJ2-7; 8 nucleotides match TRBD1. Germline V lookup: CDR1 MDHEN, CDR2 SYDVKM. V shed 2 bases and J 7 bases; nucleotides not matched to a gene: 7. The length of the CDR3 is 14 residues. This chain's CDR3 is CASSLNQGAGEQYF. The CDR3 region has the DNA TGTGCCAGCAGTTTAAACCAGGGGGCAGGTGAGCAGTACTTC.

Worth noting for this clone: Other DNA sequences in the sample encode the same CDR3. The V call is TRBV29-1, the J call TRBJ2-1; D not resolved. V lost 5 bases and J lost 1, with 6 bases in between. The germline CDR1 and CDR2 sequences are SQVTM and ANQGSEA. CDR3 length: 12 residues. The CDR3 loop is CSVRESYNEQFF. The CDR3, as DNA: TGCAGCGTTCGCGAGTCCTACAATGAGCAGTTCTTC.

This clone has a count of ten or more. The V and J genes are TRBV7-2 and TRBJ1-3; D is ambiguous. Germline CDR1 SGHTA, CDR2 FQGNSA. The CDR3 is made up of 17 amino acids. The V and J ends lost 2 bases and 0 bases respectively, with 14 bases between them. This chain's CDR3 is CASSLQYTKVSGNTIYF. The CDR3 DNA is TGTGCCAGCAGCTTACAGTACACAAAAGTCTCTGGAAACACCATATATTTT.

The gene calls are TRBV2 and TRBJ2-1, with 8 bases lining up with TRBD1. The J segment lost 8 bases and the V segment lost 11 bases, leaving 5 bases of the junction unmatched. Germline V CDR1 and CDR2: SNHLY, FYNNEI. The CDR3 is made up of 11 amino acids. CDR3 nucleotide sequence: TGTGCCGGGGGACAGGAATATGAGCAGTTCTTC. Translating it yields CAGGQEYEQFF.

The chain combines TRBV11-2 with TRBJ1-2, with 9 bases matching TRBD1. Losses at the gene ends were 1 base for V and 4 bases for J; bases not matched to a gene: 16. This CDR3 contains 19 residues. Germline values: CDR1 SGHAT, CDR2 FQNNGV. This CDR3 reads CASSLGEGQGGTGGYGYTF. In DNA form, the CDR3 reads TGTGCCAGCAGCTTAGGCGAGGGACAGGGCGGGACCGGTGGCTATGGCTACACCTTC.

The V and J genes are TRBV7-2 and TRBJ2-5; either TRBD1 or TRBD2 may fit D (5 bases each). The CDR3 is 15 residues long. Between the trimmed V and J ends, which lost 4 bases and 5 bases, there was a span of 17 bases. The germline CDR1 and CDR2 sequences are SGHTA and FQGNSA. The CDR3 DNA sequence: TGTGCCAGCAGCTCCGGGGCGCCTCGCGGTGAGACCCAGTACTTC. Translating gives CASSSGAPRGETQYF.

The J gene is TRBJ2-7, the V gene TRBV28, with D possibly being TRBD1 or TRBD2 (5 bases each). Germline V gene lookup returns CDR1 MDHEN and CDR2 SYDVKM. This CDR3 has 15 residues. V lost 5 bases to trimming and J lost 1 base, with 15 bases between them. This CDR3 reads CASSRYGASSYEQYF. CDR3 nucleotide sequence: TGTGCCAGCAGTCGATACGGGGCTTCTTCCTACGAGCAGTACTTC.

The rearrangement joins TRBV28 to TRBJ2-1; D ambiguous. Germline V gene sequence: CDR1 MDHEN, CDR2 SYDVKM. CDR3 length: 15 residues. V lost 5 bases and J 5 bases, leaving 16 bases between the germline ends. The CDR3 DNA is TGTGCCAGCAGTCGGCTCGGTGTCCTTGACAATGAGCAGTTCTTC. This encodes CASSRLGVLDNEQFF.

With regard to this clone: The same CDR3 can be traced to other DNA sequences in this sample. The chain's CDR3 is CASSYSAGTGYTF. Written as DNA, the CDR3 is TGTGCCAGCAGTTACTCCGCAGGGACCGGCTACACCTTC. The J gene is TRBJ1-2, the V gene TRBV6-5; possible D gene TRBD1, 5 bases. CDR1 and CDR2 from the germline V gene are MNHEY and SVGAGI. V lost 0 bases, J lost 8 bases, and 10 bases lay in between. CDR3 size: 13 residues.

This clone was detected only once. The J gene is TRBJ1-1, the V gene TRBV20-1, with D perhaps TRBD1 (5 bases). This CDR3 is built from 11 residues. Germline V gene lookup returns CDR1 DFQATT and CDR2 SNEGSKA (reference sequence). The V end was cut by 6 bases, the J end by 10 bases, with 15 bases between. CDR3 DNA: TGCAGTGCGCTTGGGGCGGCACGAGCTTTCTTT. Protein product: CSALGAARAFF.

V is TRBV27 and J is TRBJ2-2; D possibly corresponds to TRBD2 (5 bases). Trimming took off 6 bases at V and 6 bases at J, with 11 bases between the two ends. The CDR3 runs to 13 residues. In germline, CDR1 is MNHEY, CDR2 SMNVEV (reference sequence). The CDR3 nucleotides are TGTGCCAGCAGGTTACTAGTATCCGGGGAGCTGTTTTTT. It encodes CASRLLVSGELFF.

The chain couples TRBV28 to TRBJ2-5, with D perhaps TRBD2 (7 bases). Germline assignment: CDR1 MDHEN and CDR2 SYDVKM. Trimming shortened V by 3 bases and J by 5 bases, and 16 bases separated the two germline ends. CDR3 size: 15 residues. CDR3 amino acids: CASSFRGRGSETQYF. CDR3 nucleotides: TGTGCCAGCAGTTTTCGTGGGAGGGGGTCCGAGACCCAGTACTTC.

This clone was detected only once. This chain connects TRBV19 to TRBJ1-2; D is uncertain. The V gene's germline CDR1 is LNHDA and CDR2 SQIVND (reference sequence). This CDR3 is 15 amino acids long. V lost 3 bases to trimming and J lost 3 bases, with 14 bases between them. The CDR3 nucleotides are TGTGCCAGTAGTATCTCGACGGCCGGCCACTATGGCTACACCTTC. This encodes CASSISTAGHYGYTF. Looking up the rest from reference TRBV19 and TRBJ1-2 gives the full variable domain: DGGITQSPKYLFRKEGQNVTLSCEQNLNHDAMYWYRQDPGQGLRLIYYSQIVNDFQKGDIAEGYSVSREKKESFPLTVTSAQKNPTAFYLCASSISTAGHYGYTFGSGTRLTVV.

This clone was seen only once. This chain connects TRBV29-1 to TRBJ2-1; possible D gene TRBD1, 7 bases. The ends were cut back, 6 bases at V and 5 bases at J, with 20 bases in the middle. The germline V gene has CDR1 SQVTM and CDR2 ANQGSEA. The CDR3 spans 15 residues. CDR3 protein: CSVLPAGQFNNEQFF. DNA of the CDR3: TGCAGCGTACTCCCCGCGGGACAGTTCAACAATGAGCAGTTCTTC.